This T cell receptor beta chain was retrieved from a study of T-cell reconstitution after alpha-beta-depleted transplantation in children. Unique molecular identifiers were built into the TCRbeta library. TCRdb re-called the PCR reads through MiXCR, storing one row per CDR3 protein. The sample consists of 200,000 to 300,000 distinct CDR3 sequences, about 11% of them appearing once. The CDR3 sequence is 16 residues long. V gave up 1 base and J gave up 3 bases, with 15 bases separating them. Germline lookup yields CDR1 MNHEY and CDR2 SMNVEV (reference sequence). The table lists this clonotype with many counts.

The receptor was isolated from a human donor who donated a stem cell graft to a child with acute lymphoblastic leukemia. The gene calls are TRBV27 and TRBJ1-2, with D possibly being TRBD1 (5 bases). The specimen comprised PBMCs from the stem cell graft donor, sampled from the stem cell graft. CDR3 DNA: TGTGCCAGCAGTTTATTTGGGGACCGGATTTACTATGGCTACACCTTC. Amino acids: CASSLFGDRIYYGYTF.